This TCR beta chain was sequenced in a study of T cell repertoires in cytomegalovirus infection. Germline lookup yields CDR1 MNHNY and CDR2 SVGAGI (reference sequence). The CDR3 spans 15 residues. The V end lost 0 bases, the J end lost 5 bases, and 13 bases lay between the germline ends. This clonotype appeared a few times. Each CDR3 protein is one row after TCRdb ran MiXCR on the reads. This sample has about 300,000 distinct CDR3 sequences, with more than 20% found just once. This chain connects TRBV6-6 to TRBJ2-5, with D tentatively TRBD1 (5 bases). Source material: PBMCs. The clonotype comes from a human donor in good health (CMV status not recorded). Some clones in this sample may be carry-over from other donors' samples. CDR3 in amino acids: CASSYSRQGLETQYF. The CDR3 coding sequence is TGTGCCAGCAGTTACTCGCGGCAGGGTCTGGAGACCCAGTACTTC.